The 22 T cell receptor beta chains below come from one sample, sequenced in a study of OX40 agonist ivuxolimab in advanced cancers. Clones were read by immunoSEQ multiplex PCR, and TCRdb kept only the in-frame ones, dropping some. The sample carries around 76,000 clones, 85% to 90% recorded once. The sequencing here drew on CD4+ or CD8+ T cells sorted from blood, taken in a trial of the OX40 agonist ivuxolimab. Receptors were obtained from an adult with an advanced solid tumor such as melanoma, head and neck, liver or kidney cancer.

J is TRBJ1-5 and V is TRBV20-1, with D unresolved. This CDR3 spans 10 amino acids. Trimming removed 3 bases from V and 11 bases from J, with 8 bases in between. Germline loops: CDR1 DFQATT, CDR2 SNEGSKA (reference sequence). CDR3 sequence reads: CSARDVTQHF. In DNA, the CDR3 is TGCAGTGCTAGGGACGTAACCCAGCATTTT.

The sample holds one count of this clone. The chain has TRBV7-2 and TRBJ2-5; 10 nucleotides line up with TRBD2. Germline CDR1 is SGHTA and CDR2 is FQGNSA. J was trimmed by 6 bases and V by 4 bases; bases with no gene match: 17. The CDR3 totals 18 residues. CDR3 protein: CASSSWPPGSGGDKTQYF. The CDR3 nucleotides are TGTGCCAGCAGCTCCTGGCCCCCGGGGAGCGGGGGGGACAAGACCCAGTACTTC. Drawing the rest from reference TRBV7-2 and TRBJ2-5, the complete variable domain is GAGVSQSPSNKVTEKGKDVELRCDPISGHTALYWYRQSLGQGLEFLIYFQGNSAPDKSGLPSDRFSAERTGGSVSTLTIQRTQQEDSAVYLCASSSWPPGSGGDKTQYFGPGTRLLVL.

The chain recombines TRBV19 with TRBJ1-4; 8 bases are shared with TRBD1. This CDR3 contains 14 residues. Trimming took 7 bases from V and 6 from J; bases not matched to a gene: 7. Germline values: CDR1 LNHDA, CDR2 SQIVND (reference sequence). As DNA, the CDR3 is TGTGCCAGTACCGAACGGACAGGGTATGAAAAACTGTTTTTT. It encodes CASTERTGYEKLFF.

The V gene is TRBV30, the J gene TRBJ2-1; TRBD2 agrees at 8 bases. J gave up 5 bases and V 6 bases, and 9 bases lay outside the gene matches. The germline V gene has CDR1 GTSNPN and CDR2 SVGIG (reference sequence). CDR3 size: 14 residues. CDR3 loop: CACSSGRRDNEQFF. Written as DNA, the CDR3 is TGTGCCTGTTCAAGCGGGAGACGAGACAATGAGCAGTTCTTC.

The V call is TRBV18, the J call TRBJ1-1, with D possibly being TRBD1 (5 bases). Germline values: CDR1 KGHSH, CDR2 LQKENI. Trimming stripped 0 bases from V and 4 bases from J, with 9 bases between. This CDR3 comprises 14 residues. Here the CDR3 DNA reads TGTGCCAGCTCACCACCAAAGGGGCCCACTGAAGCTTTCTTT. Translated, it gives CASSPPKGPTEAFF.

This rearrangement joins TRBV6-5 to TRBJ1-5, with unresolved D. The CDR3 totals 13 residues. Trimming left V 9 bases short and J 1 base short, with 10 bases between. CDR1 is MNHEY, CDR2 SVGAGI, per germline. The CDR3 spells CASGFSSNQPQHF. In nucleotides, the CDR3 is TGTGCCAGTGGATTCTCCAGCAATCAGCCCCAGCATTTT.

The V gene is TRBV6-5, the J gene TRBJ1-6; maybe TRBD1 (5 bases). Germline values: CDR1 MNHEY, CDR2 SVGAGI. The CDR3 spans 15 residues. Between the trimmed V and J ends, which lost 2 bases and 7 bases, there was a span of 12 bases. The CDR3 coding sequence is TGTGCCAGCAGTTACATGGGGCGTTGGAATTCACCCCTCCACTTT. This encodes CASSYMGRWNSPLHF.

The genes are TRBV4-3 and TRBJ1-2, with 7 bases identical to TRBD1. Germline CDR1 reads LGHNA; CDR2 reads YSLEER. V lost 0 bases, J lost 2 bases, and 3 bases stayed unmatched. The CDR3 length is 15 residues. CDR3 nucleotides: TGCGCCAGCAGCCAAGACAGGGGGACCAACTATGGCTACACCTTC. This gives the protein CASSQDRGTNYGYTF.

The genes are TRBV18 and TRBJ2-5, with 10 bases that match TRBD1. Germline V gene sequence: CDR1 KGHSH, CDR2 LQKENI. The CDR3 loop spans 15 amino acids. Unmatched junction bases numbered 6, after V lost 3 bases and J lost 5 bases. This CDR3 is CASSPRQGARETQYF. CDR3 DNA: TGTGCCAGCTCACCTAGACAGGGGGCACGGGAGACCCAGTACTTC.

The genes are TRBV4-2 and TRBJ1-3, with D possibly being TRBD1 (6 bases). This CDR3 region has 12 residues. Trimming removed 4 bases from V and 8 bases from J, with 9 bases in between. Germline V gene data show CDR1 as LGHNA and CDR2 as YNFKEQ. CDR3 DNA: TGTGCCAGCAGCCCTGAGGGGGACACCATATATTTT. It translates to CASSPEGDTIYF.

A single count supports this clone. The CDR3: CASTHGSLAGVYEQFF. In nucleotides, the CDR3 is TGTGCCAGTACTCACGGGTCACTAGCGGGGGTATATGAGCAGTTCTTC. The J gene is TRBJ2-1, the V gene TRBV19, with 11 nucleotides matching TRBD2. The V gene end was trimmed by 7 bases and the J gene end by 8 bases; junction bases not matched to a gene: 13. This CDR3 has 16 residues. Germline CDR1 is LNHDA and CDR2 is SQIVND (reference sequence).

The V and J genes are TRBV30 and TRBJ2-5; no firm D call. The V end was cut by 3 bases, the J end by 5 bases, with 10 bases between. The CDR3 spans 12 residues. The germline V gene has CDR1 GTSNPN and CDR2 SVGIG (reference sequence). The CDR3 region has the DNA TGTGCCTGGAGCGGGCCCACTGAGACCCAGTACTTC. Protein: CAWSGPTETQYF. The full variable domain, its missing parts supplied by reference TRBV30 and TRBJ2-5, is SQTIHQWPATLVQPVGSPLSLECTVEGTSNPNLYWYRQAAGRGLQLLFYSVGIGQISSEVPQNLSASRPQDRQFILSSKKLLLSDSGFYLCAWSGPTETQYFGPGTRLLVL.

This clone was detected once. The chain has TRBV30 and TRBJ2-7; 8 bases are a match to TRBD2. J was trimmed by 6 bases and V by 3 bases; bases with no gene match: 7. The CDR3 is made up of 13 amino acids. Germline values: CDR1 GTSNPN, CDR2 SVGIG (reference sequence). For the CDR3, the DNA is TGTGCCTGGAGCTCCGGGCGGGGGGTCGAGCAGTACTTC. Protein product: CAWSSGRGVEQYF.

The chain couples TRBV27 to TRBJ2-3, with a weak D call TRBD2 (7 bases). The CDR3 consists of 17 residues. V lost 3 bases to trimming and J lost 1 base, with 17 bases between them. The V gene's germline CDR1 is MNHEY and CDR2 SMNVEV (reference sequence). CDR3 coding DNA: TGTGCCAGCAGTTTTCTGGTTGGGCGGGGGCGCACAGATACGCAGTATTTT. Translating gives CASSFLVGRGRTDTQYF.

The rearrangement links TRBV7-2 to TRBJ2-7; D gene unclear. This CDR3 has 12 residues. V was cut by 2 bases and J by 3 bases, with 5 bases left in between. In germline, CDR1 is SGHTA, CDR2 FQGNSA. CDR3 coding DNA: TGTGCCAGCAGCTTACTGGGCTACGAGCAGTACTTC. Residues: CASSLLGYEQYF.

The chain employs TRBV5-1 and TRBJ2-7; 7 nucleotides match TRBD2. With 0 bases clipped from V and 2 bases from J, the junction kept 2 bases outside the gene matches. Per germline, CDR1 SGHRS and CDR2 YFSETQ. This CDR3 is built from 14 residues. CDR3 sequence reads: CASSLEGRAYEQYF. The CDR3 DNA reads TGCGCCAGCAGCTTGGAAGGGAGGGCCTACGAGCAGTACTTC.

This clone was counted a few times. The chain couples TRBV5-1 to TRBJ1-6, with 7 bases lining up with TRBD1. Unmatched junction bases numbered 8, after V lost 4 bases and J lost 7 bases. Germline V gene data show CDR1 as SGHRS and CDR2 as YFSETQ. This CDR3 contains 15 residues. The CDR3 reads CASSPRTGSNSPLHF. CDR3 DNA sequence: TGCGCCAGCAGCCCACGGACAGGCTCCAATTCACCCCTCCACTTT.

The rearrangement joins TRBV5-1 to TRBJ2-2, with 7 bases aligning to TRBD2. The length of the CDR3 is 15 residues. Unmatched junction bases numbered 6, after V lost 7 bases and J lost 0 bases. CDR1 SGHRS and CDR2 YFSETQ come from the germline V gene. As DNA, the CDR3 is TGCGCCAGCTCCGGGGGGAAGGCGAACACCGGGGAGCTGTTTTTT. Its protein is CASSGGKANTGELFF.

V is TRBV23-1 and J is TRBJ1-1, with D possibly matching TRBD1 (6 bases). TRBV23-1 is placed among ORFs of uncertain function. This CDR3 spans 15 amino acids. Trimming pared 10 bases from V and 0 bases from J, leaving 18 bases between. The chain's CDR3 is CATPGDKEMNTEAFF. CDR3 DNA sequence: TGCGCCACTCCAGGGGATAAAGAGATGAACACTGAAGCTTTCTTT.

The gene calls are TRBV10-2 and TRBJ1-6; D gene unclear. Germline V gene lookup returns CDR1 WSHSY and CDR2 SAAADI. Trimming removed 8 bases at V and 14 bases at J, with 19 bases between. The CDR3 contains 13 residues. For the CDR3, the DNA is TGCGCCAGCGGAGGGAGCGGCGGCCGGGCCCTCCACTTT. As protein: CASGGSGGRALHF.

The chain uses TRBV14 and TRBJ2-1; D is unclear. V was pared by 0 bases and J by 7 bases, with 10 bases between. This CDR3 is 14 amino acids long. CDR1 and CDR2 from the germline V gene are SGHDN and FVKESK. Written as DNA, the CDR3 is TGTGCCAGCAGCCAAGATTGGAGTTATAATGAGCAGTTCTTC. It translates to CASSQDWSYNEQFF.

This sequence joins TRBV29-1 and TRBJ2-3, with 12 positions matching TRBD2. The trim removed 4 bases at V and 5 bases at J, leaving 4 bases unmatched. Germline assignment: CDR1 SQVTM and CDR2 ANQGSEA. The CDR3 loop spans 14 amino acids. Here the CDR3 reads CSVASGGAGDTQYF. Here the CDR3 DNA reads TGCAGCGTTGCTAGCGGGGGGGCAGGAGATACGCAGTATTTT.